This T cell receptor beta chain is drawn from a study of CD4 and CD8 cells across lung adenocarcinoma regions. Samples came from patients with localized non-small cell lung adenocarcinoma. TCRdb re-derived calls from the PCR reads in MiXCR, one entry per CDR3 protein. The sample lists about 25,000 distinct CDR3 sequences, about 50% seen once, with around 42% in the top ten. The CDR3 length is 14 residues. V dropped 1 base and J dropped 8; count of bases not matched to a gene: 5. Germline CDR1 and CDR2: SGHVS and FNYEAQ. This clonotype occurred once. This chain links TRBV7-6 with TRBJ1-3, with 7 bases that match TRBD1. Source material: CD8+ T cells from the center of a lung tumor. This receptor was identified in a male donor with lung adenocarcinoma. The CD4 and CD8 labels of this study may be unreliable. CDR3: CASSLGQGSYTIYF. The CDR3 DNA sequence: TGTGCCAGCAGCTTAGGACAGGGCTCTTACACCATATATTTT.